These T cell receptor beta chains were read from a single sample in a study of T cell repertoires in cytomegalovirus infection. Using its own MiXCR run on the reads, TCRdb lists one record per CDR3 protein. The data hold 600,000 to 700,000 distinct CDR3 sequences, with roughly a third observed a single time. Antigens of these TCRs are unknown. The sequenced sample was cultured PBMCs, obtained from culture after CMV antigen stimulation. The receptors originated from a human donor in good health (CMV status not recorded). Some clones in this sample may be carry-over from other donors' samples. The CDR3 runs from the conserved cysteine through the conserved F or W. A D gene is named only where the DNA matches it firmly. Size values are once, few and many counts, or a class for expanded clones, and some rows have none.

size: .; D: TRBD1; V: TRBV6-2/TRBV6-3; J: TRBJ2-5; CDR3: CASRKQGWLVQETQYF; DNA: TGTGCCAGCAGAAAACAGGGGTGGCTAGTCCAAGAGACCCAGTACTTC
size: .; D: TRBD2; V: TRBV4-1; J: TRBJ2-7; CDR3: CASSQGGGSGSYEQYF; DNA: TGCGCCAGCAGCCAAGGGGGAGGCAGCGGGAGTTACGAGCAGTACTTC
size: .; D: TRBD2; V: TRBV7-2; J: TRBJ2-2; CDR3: CASSLGTRSGELFF; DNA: TGTGCCAGCAGCCTGGGGACTAGATCCGGGGAGCTGTTTTTT
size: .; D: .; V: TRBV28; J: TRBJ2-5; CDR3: CASSPPAGSKTQYF; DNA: TGTGCCAGCAGTCCCCCCGCAGGGTCGAAGACCCAGTACTTC
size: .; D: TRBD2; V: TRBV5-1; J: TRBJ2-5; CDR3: CASSFLAGNQETQYF; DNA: TGCGCCAGCAGCTTTCTAGCGGGGAACCAAGAGACCCAGTACTTC
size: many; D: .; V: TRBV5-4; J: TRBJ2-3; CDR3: CASSLWGGDTQYF; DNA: TGTGCCAGCAGCTTATGGGGAGGAGATACGCAGTATTTT
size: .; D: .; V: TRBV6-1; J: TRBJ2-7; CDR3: CASKFLPGHDGYEQYF; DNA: TGTGCCAGCAAATTTTTACCGGGACACGACGGCTACGAGCAGTACTTC
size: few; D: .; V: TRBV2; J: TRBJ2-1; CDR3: CASSEGLYNEQFF; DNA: TGCGCCAGCAGTGAAGGCCTCTACAATGAGCAGTTCTTC
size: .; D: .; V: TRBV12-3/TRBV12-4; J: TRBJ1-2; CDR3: CASRQQGKEGYTF; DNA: TGTGCCAGCAGACAGCAGGGGAAAGAAGGCTACACCTTC
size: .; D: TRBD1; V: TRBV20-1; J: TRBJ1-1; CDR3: CSARDRQGREEAFF; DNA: TGCAGTGCTAGAGATCGACAGGGTCGGGAGGAAGCTTTCTTT
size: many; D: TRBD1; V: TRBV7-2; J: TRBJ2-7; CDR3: CASSFDLGQNYEQYF; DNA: TGTGCCAGCAGCTTTGATCTGGGACAGAACTACGAGCAGTACTTC
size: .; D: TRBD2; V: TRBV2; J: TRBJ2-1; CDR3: CASSMSSGGYYNEQFF; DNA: TGTGCCAGCAGTATGTCTAGCGGGGGGTACTACAATGAGCAGTTCTTC
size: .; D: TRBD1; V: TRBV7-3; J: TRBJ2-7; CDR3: CASSSPGQGEEKQYF; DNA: TGTGCCAGCAGCTCACCGGGACAGGGGGAAGAGAAGCAGTACTTC
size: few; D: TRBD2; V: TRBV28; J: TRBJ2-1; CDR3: CASILPGASGGNEQFF; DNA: TGTGCCAGCATCCTACCAGGGGCTAGCGGGGGCAATGAGCAGTTCTTC
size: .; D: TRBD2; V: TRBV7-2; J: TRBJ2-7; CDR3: CASSQRWASGASYEQYF; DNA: TGTGCCAGCAGCCAAAGGTGGGCGAGCGGGGCCTCCTACGAGCAGTACTTC
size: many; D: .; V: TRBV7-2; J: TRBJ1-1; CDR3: CASSLFRGNTEAFF; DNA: TGTGCCAGCAGCTTATTCCGGGGGAACACTGAAGCTTTCTTT
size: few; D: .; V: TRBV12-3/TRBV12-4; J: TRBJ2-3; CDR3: CASSLIADTQYF; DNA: TGTGCCAGCAGTTTAATTGCAGATACGCAGTATTTT
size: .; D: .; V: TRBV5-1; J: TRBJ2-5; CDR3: CASSQRAETQYF; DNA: TGCGCCAGCAGTCAAAGGGCAGAGACCCAGTACTTC
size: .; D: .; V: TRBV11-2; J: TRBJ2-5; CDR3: CASRDAEKETQYF; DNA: TGTGCCAGCAGAGACGCGGAAAAAGAGACCCAGTACTTC
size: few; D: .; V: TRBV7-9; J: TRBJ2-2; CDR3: CASTSDTTNTGELFF; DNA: TGTGCCAGCACCAGTGACACCACGAACACCGGGGAGCTGTTTTTT
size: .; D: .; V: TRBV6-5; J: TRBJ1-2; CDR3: CASWDYGYTF; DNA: TGTGCCAGCTGGGACTATGGCTACACCTTC
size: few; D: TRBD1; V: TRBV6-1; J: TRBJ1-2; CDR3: CASRGTGGAGGYTF; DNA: TGTGCCAGCAGGGGGACAGGGGGCGCCGGTGGCTACACCTTC
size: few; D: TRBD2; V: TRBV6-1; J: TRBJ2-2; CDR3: CASSNSGGGTGELFF; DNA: TGTGCCAGCAGTAATAGCGGGGGTGGGACCGGGGAGCTGTTTTTT
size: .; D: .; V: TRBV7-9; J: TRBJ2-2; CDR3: CASSKLAGGLFF; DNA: TGTGCCAGCAGCAAGTTGGCCGGGGGGCTGTTTTTT
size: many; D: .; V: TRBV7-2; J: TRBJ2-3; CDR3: CASSLGWGQHLTFTDTQYF; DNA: TGTGCCAGCAGCTTAGGCTGGGGACAACACCTTACCTTCACAGATACGCAGTATTTT
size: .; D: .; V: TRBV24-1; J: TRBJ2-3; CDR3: CATSDLLADTQYF; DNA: TGTGCCACCAGTGATTTATTGGCTGATACGCAGTATTTT
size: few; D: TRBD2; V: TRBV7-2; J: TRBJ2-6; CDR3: CASTSGRAGANVLTF; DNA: TGTGCCAGCACTAGCGGGAGGGCTGGGGCCAACGTCCTGACTTTC
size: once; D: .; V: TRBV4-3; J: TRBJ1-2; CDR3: CASSQVVLNIEGYTF; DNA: TGCGCCAGCAGCCAAGTGGTCCTGAATATTGAGGGCTACACCTTC
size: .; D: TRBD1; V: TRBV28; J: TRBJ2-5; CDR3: CATQTGGAGETQYF; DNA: TGTGCCACCCAGACAGGGGGCGCGGGAGAGACCCAGTACTTC
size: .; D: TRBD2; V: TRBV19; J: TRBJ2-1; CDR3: CASGLAGDSFGQFF; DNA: TGTGCCAGCGGACTAGCGGGAGACTCCTTTGGGCAGTTCTTC
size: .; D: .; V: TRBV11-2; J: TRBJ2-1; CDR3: CASSHIGGTNEQFF; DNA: TGTGCCAGCAGCCACATTGGGGGCACCAATGAGCAGTTCTTC
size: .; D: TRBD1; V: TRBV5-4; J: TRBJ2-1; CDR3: CASTGVWNEQFF; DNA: TGTGCCAGTACAGGGGTTTGGAATGAGCAGTTCTTC
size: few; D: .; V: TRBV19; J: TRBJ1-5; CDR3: CASKGQLNSNQPQHF; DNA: TGTGCCAGTAAAGGACAGTTGAATAGCAATCAGCCCCAGCATTTT
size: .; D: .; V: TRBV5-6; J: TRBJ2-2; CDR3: CASSEQGRELFF; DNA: TGTGCCAGCAGCGAGCAGGGACGGGAGCTGTTTTTT
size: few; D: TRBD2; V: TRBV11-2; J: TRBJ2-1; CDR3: CASSLEREVYNEQFF; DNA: TGTGCCAGCAGCTTAGAGCGGGAGGTATACAATGAGCAGTTCTTC
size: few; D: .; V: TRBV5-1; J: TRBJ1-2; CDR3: CASSDRDHGYTF; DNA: TGCGCCAGCAGCGACCGGGACCATGGCTACACCTTC
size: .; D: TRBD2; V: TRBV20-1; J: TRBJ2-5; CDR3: CSAPPGLAGQETQYF; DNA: TGCAGTGCTCCTCCGGGACTAGCGGGACAAGAGACCCAGTACTTC
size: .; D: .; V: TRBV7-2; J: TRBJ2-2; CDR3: CASSPRPQGIAGELFF; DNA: TGTGCCAGCAGCCCCAGGCCCCAAGGCATCGCCGGGGAGCTGTTTTTT
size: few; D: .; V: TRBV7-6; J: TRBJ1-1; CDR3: CASSLGDLSTEAFF; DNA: TGTGCCAGCAGCTTAGGCGACCTATCCACTGAAGCTTTCTTT
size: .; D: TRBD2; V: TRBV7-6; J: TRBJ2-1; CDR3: CASSSYRPGLAGGPELFF; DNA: TGTGCCAGCAGCTCCTACCGCCCTGGACTAGCGGGGGGGCCGGAGTTGTTCTTC
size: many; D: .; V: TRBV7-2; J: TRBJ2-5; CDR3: CASSAYTGQETQYF; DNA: TGTGCCAGCAGCGCTTATACAGGGCAAGAGACCCAGTACTTC